This T cell receptor (beta chain) comes out of a study of T-cell memory formation after mild COVID-19. At the level of the study: Most TCR clusters belonged to a single donor.

Ten or more counts support this clonotype. Its specificity is not known. It was 5'RACE with constant-segment primers that produced the TCR alpha and TCR beta cDNA libraries, which carried sample barcodes and UMIs. TCRdb re-called the 5' RACE reads through MiXCR, storing one row per CDR3 protein. The profile shows 250,000 to 350,000 distinct CDR3 sequences, roughly 15% of them singletons. V dropped 3 bases and J dropped 4 bases, with 2 bases sitting between them. The length of the CDR3 is 11 residues. Per the germline V gene, CDR1 is SGHTA and CDR2 is FQGNSA. Findings of the study overall: Prior to infection, memory already included some responding clones, suggesting cross-reactive memory joined. While clones contracting from day 15 to 85 were balanced between CD4 and CD8, later expanders leaned CD4+.

The source is a man aged 18 to 29 who had mild COVID-19 (a few samples of this study predate the infection). Cell type and time point are not known. The V gene is TRBV7-2, the J gene TRBJ2-3; D is unclear. The sequenced material came from PBMCs or a T cell subset sorted from them (not recorded which). The CDR3 is CASSFSDTQYF. The CDR3 nucleotides are TGTGCCAGCAGCTTTTCAGATACGCAGTATTTT.